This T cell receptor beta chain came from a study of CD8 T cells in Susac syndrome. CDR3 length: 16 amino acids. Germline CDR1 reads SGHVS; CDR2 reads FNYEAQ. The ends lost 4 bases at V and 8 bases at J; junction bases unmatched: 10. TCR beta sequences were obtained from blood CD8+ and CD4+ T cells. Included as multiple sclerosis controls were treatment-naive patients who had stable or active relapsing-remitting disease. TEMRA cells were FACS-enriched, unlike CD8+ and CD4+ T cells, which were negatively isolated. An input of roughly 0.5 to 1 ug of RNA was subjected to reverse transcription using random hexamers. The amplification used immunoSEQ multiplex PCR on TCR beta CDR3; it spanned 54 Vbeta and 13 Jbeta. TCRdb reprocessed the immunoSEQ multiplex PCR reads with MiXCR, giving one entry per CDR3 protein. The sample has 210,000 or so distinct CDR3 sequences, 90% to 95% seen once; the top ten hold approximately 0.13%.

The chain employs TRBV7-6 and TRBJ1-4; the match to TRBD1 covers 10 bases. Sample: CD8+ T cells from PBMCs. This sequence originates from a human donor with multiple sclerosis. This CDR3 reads CASSSGPGQGNEKLFF. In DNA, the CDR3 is TGTGCCAGCAGCTCAGGGCCGGGACAGGGGAACGAAAAACTGTTTTTT.